This record concerns one T cell receptor (beta chain) sequence. Antigen unknown. The source of the sample is a study of T cell responses to AZD1222 COVID-19 vaccine. Notes on the study in general: Spike-wide vaccine-associated CD4 TCRs dominated at 160-218 and 743-854. Females made up more of the donors, who were largely white British, and clonal diversity may have come out too low. Baseline serology detected seropositivity in only 5 to 7 AZD1222 recipients.

Germline CDR1 MDHEN, CDR2 SYDVKM. CDR3 length equals 13 residues. V shed 7 bases and J 4 bases; nucleotides not matched to a gene: 4. TCRdb's table, derived via immunoSEQ multiplex PCR, lists solely in-frame clones and lacks some. This sample carries 150,000 to 200,000 clones, roughly 92% of them seen once, and the ten largest clones take about 1.5%. The chain couples TRBV28 to TRBJ1-5; 7 nucleotides line up with TRBD1. The starting material was peripheral blood, obtained on day 0 of AZD1222 vaccination. The clonotype originates from an adult in good health. CDR3 sequence reads: CASTNRGNQPQHF. CDR3 nucleotides: TGTGCCAGCACCAACAGGGGTAATCAGCCCCAGCATTTT.